This T cell receptor (beta chain) was sequenced for a study of preoperative IRX-2 immunotherapy in early breast cancer. The protocol was immunoSEQ multiplex PCR, while the TCRdb copy is restricted to in-frame clones and leaves out a portion. The sample lists around 25,000 clones, 70% to 90% occurring once. Described treatment: preoperative locoregional IRX-2 cytokine immunotherapy. V lost 6 bases and J 1 base, leaving 9 bases between the germline ends. The CDR3 covers 13 residues. CDR1 is SEHNR, CDR2 FQNEAQ, per germline (reference sequence). The chain employs TRBV7-9 and TRBJ1-1, with a possible D match to TRBD1 (6 bases). The source is a human donor with breast cancer. The sample was tumor tissue, taken after IRX-2 immunotherapy. The CDR3 coding sequence is TGTGCCAGCAGAATGGGACAGAACACTGAAGCTTTCTTT. This codes for CASRMGQNTEAFF.